One sample yielded the 27 T cell receptor beta chains listed below, sequenced in a study of blood T cell repertoires in COVID-19. Clones were read by immunoSEQ multiplex PCR, and TCRdb kept only the in-frame ones, dropping some. The sample consists of over 300,000 clones, roughly 82% of them appearing once. Input material: peripheral blood. These receptor sequences come from a woman between 45 and 60 years old with acute or convalescent COVID-19.

The chain recombines TRBV3-1 (or the pseudogene TRBV3-2) with TRBJ2-3; 8 bases align to TRBD2. After removal of 2 bases from V and 0 bases from J, the junction contained 1 base not matched to a gene. The CDR3 consists of 15 residues. Germline CDR1 and CDR2: LGHDT and YNNKEL (reference sequence). The CDR3 sequence: CASSQTSGSTDTQYF. For the CDR3, the DNA is TGTGCCAGCAGCCAAACTAGCGGAAGCACAGATACGCAGTATTTT.

This chain joins TRBV18 and TRBJ1-4; D might be TRBD1 (5 bases). The V and J ends lost 4 bases and 0 bases respectively, with 9 bases between them. CDR1 and CDR2 from the germline V gene are KGHSH and LQKENI. This CDR3 spans 15 amino acids. The CDR3 DNA is TGTGCCAGCTCACACAGGTCGACAACTAATGAAAAACTGTTTTTT. Its translation: CASSHRSTTNEKLFF.

V gene TRBV7-8 combines with J gene TRBJ1-3; D not resolved. Germline CDR1 is SGHVS and CDR2 is FQNEAQ. This CDR3 is built from 14 residues. V gave up 3 bases and J gave up 4 bases, with 10 bases separating them. The CDR3 loop reads CASSFGGIGNTIYF. The CDR3 coding sequence is TGTGCCAGCAGCTTCGGAGGGATCGGAAACACCATATATTTT.

V and J are TRBV4-2 and TRBJ2-5, with 9 positions matching TRBD2. CDR1 LGHNA and CDR2 YNFKEQ come from the germline V gene. This CDR3 spans 15 amino acids. The V gene end was trimmed by 0 bases and the J gene end by 4 bases; junction bases not matched to a gene: 3. The CDR3 coding sequence is TGTGCCAGCAGCCAAGAGTCAGCGGGAGGAGAGACCCAGTACTTC. It translates to CASSQESAGGETQYF.

The gene calls are TRBV19 and TRBJ2-2; D is uncertain. Germline V gene data show CDR1 as LNHDA and CDR2 as SQIVND (reference sequence). Trimming cost V 2 bases and J 2 bases, with 6 bases left between them. This CDR3 contains 14 residues. The DNA for the CDR3 is TGTGCCAGTAGTATACTAATTAACACCGGGGAGCTGTTTTTT. It specifies CASSILINTGELFF.

The chain is built from TRBV5-4 and TRBJ2-7, with 9 bases aligning to TRBD1. V gave up 1 base and J gave up 4 bases; unmatched junction bases: 6. CDR3 length: 15 residues. Germline values: CDR1 SGHNT, CDR2 YYREEE (reference sequence). The CDR3 sequence: CASSLTGGKRYEQYF. Written as DNA, the CDR3 is TGTGCCAGCAGCTTGACAGGGGGCAAGAGGTACGAGCAGTACTTC. The full variable domain, its missing parts supplied by reference TRBV5-4 and TRBJ2-7, is ETGVTQSPTHLIKTRGQQVTLRCSSQSGHNTVSWYQQALGQGPQFIFQYYREEENGRGNFPPRFSGLQFPNYSSELNVNALELDDSALYLCASSLTGGKRYEQYFGPGTRLTVT.

Only one count was recorded for this clone. V is TRBV11-2 and J is TRBJ1-2, with TRBD1 identical over 11 bases. With 5 bases clipped from V and 8 bases from J, the junction kept 4 bases outside the gene matches. This CDR3 comprises 13 residues. Germline CDR1 reads SGHAT; CDR2 reads FQNNGV. The CDR3 loop is CASSRDRGSGYTF. The CDR3 nucleotides read TGTGCCAGCAGCAGGGACAGGGGGAGCGGCTACACCTTC. The entire variable domain, with the rest obtained from reference TRBV11-2 and TRBJ1-2, is as follows: EAGVAQSPRYKIIEKRQSVAFWCNPISGHATLYWYQQILGQGPKLLIQFQNNGVVDDSQLPKDRFSAERLKGVDSTLKIQPAKLEDSAVYLCASSRDRGSGYTFGSGTRLTVV.

This sequence joins TRBV10-3 and TRBJ1-2; TRBD1 is a possible D gene (6 bases). The germline V and J ends were trimmed by 4 bases and 8 bases, with 11 bases remaining between them. CDR3 length: 12 residues. Germline V CDR1 and CDR2: ENHRY, SYGVKD. The DNA for the CDR3 is TGTGCCATCAGTGGGGCAGGGGACGGCTACACCTTC. It specifies CAISGAGDGYTF.

The chain has TRBV6-5 and TRBJ2-1; 8 bases align to TRBD1. The CDR3 extends over 14 amino acids. V gave up 6 bases and J gave up 4 bases; unmatched junction bases: 5. Germline V gives CDR1 MNHEY, CDR2 SVGAGI. The CDR3 loop is CASRPGQAYNEQFF. The CDR3 DNA follows: TGTGCCAGCAGGCCGGGACAGGCTTACAATGAGCAGTTCTTC.

The chain has TRBV27 and TRBJ2-7; 10 bases agree with TRBD1. V was pared by 4 bases and J by 4 bases, with 4 bases of the junction left unmatched. Germline V gene lookup returns CDR1 MNHEY and CDR2 SMNVEV (reference sequence). There are 14 residues in the CDR3. Here the CDR3 reads CASSSPDRGYEQYF. The CDR3 DNA reads as TGTGCCAGCAGTTCTCCGGACAGGGGGTACGAGCAGTACTTC.

The chain joins TRBV18 to TRBJ1-1, with D tentatively TRBD1 (6 bases). The CDR3 loop spans 13 amino acids. Looked up from germline, CDR1 is KGHSH and CDR2 is LQKENI. The germline V and J ends were trimmed by 1 base and 6 bases, with 9 bases remaining between them. CDR3 residues: CASSPQQGAEAFF. The CDR3 nucleotides read TGTGCCAGCTCACCACAACAGGGCGCTGAAGCTTTCTTT.

This clone appeared once. This chain links TRBV7-2 with TRBJ2-3; D remains unclear. Trimming removed 0 bases from V and 2 bases from J, with 6 bases in between. Per germline, CDR1 SGHTA and CDR2 FQGNSA. This CDR3 is built from 14 residues. The CDR3 region is CASSLAFHTDTQYF. In DNA, the CDR3 is TGTGCCAGCAGCTTAGCATTCCACACAGATACGCAGTATTTT.

The chain recombines TRBV19 with TRBJ1-1, with 8 bases identical to TRBD1. Germline values: CDR1 LNHDA, CDR2 SQIVND (reference sequence). The CDR3 is made up of 16 amino acids. Trimming removed 6 bases from V and 0 bases from J; junction bases left unmatched: 9. The CDR3 region is CASSSMGTGMNTEAFF. CDR3 coding DNA: TGTGCCAGTAGCTCCATGGGGACAGGAATGAACACTGAAGCTTTCTTT.

The V gene is TRBV5-1, the J gene TRBJ2-1; TRBD2 is a possible D gene (5 bases). V lost 0 bases to trimming and J lost 10 bases, with 11 bases between them. The CDR3 contains 13 residues. From germline, CDR1 is SGHRS and CDR2 YFSETQ. The CDR3 here is CASSLVSEREQFF. The CDR3 coding sequence is TGCGCCAGCAGCTTGGTTTCAGAGCGGGAGCAGTTCTTC. Filled out from reference TRBV5-1 and TRBJ2-1, the complete variable domain reads KAGVTQTPRYLIKTRGQQVTLSCSPISGHRSVSWYQQTPGQGLQFLFEYFSETQRNKGNFPGRFSGRQFSNSRSEMNVSTLELGDSALYLCASSLVSEREQFFGPGTRLTVL.

The rearrangement links TRBV3-1 (or the pseudogene TRBV3-2) to TRBJ2-7; D is perhaps TRBD1 (6 bases). Germline-derived CDR1 and CDR2 are LGHDT and YNNKEL (reference sequence). The CDR3 totals 16 residues. The V and J ends lost 3 bases and 5 bases respectively, with 20 bases between them. The CDR3 protein is CASSHERGGWSNEQYF. The CDR3 bases are TGTGCCAGCAGCCATGAGAGAGGGGGTTGGAGTAACGAGCAGTACTTC.

The rearrangement links TRBV10-3 to TRBJ1-3; D not resolved. This CDR3 spans 14 amino acids. The V end lost 10 bases, the J end lost 3 bases, and 16 bases lay between the germline ends. Germline CDR1 reads ENHRY; CDR2 reads SYGVKD. CDR3 residues: CATLTSQVGNTIYF. DNA of the CDR3: TGTGCCACTCTCACAAGTCAAGTTGGAAACACCATATATTTT.

On this clone: Other DNA sequences in the same sample also yield this CDR3. The chain recombines TRBV18 with TRBJ2-3, with 7 bases that match TRBD1. V was clipped by 2 bases and J by 1 base; unmatched bases: 3. The CDR3 runs to 15 residues. Germline CDR1 and CDR2: KGHSH and LQKENI. Written as DNA, the CDR3 is TGTGCCAGCTCACCATACAGGGGAGGCACAGATACGCAGTATTTT. Its protein product is CASSPYRGGTDTQYF. Full variable domain (rest looked up from reference TRBV18 and TRBJ2-3): NAGVMQNPRHLVRRRGQEARLRCSPMKGHSHVYWYRQLPEEGLKFMVYLQKENIIDESGMPKERFSAEFPKEGPSILRIQQVVRGDSAAYFCASSPYRGGTDTQYFGPGTRLTVL.

V usage is TRBV28 and J usage is TRBJ1-2, with 7 bases that match TRBD1. With 3 bases clipped from V and 10 bases from J, the junction kept 11 bases outside the gene matches. The CDR3 loop spans 14 amino acids. Germline V gene sequence: CDR1 MDHEN, CDR2 SYDVKM. The CDR3 reads CASSFFQGVEFYTF. DNA for the CDR3: TGTGCCAGCAGTTTTTTTCAGGGGGTTGAGTTCTACACCTTC.

V and J are TRBV6-5 and TRBJ2-7; 10 bases are a match to TRBD1. The CDR3 extends over 14 amino acids. Per the germline V gene, CDR1 is MNHEY and CDR2 is SVGAGI. V trimming: 8 bases; J trimming: 3 bases; junction bases outside the gene matches: 7. CDR3 nucleotides: TGTGCCAGCGCGAAGTGGGACAGGGGCTACGAGCAGTACTTC. As protein: CASAKWDRGYEQYF.

The gene calls are TRBV2 and TRBJ1-1; D gene unclear. V was clipped by 7 bases and J by 6 bases, with 15 bases between them. CDR1 and CDR2 (germline): SNHLY, FYNNEI. The CDR3 has 13 residues. CDR3 in DNA: TGTGCCAGCACTCCTTATCTGAGCTCTGAAGCTTTCTTT. Protein sequence: CASTPYLSSEAFF. The whole variable domain, remainder taken from reference TRBV2 and TRBJ1-1, is EPEVTQTPSHQVTQMGQEVILRCVPISNHLYFYWYRQILGQKVEFLVSFYNNEISEKSEIFDDQFSVERPDGSNFTLKIRSTKLEDSAMYFCASTPYLSSEAFFGQGTRLTVV.

About this clone itself: This sample also contains other DNA sequences that code for the same CDR3. The chain employs TRBV15 and TRBJ1-1; 9 bases fit TRBD1. The CDR3 consists of 15 residues. J lost 2 bases, V lost 1 base, and 2 bases had no gene match. Germline-derived CDR1 and CDR2 are LNHNV and YYDKDF (reference sequence). The CDR3 region is CATSRGGQGNTEAFF. As DNA, the CDR3 is TGTGCCACCAGCAGAGGGGGACAGGGAAACACTGAAGCTTTCTTT.

The V call is TRBV6-1, the J call TRBJ2-7; the match to TRBD2 covers 14 bases. The germline V gene encodes CDR1 MNHNS and CDR2 SASEGT. V shed 4 bases and J 6 bases; nucleotides not matched to a gene: 11. There are 17 residues in the CDR3. CDR3 nucleotides: TGTGCCAGCAGTGCCCTGGGACTAGCGGGAGTGCCTCGCGAGCAGTACTTC. It is translated as CASSALGLAGVPREQYF.

This chain uses TRBV6-1 with TRBJ1-1, with 7 bases that match TRBD1. V trimming: 4 bases; J trimming: 0 bases; junction bases outside the gene matches: 8. Germline V lookup: CDR1 MNHNS, CDR2 SASEGT. This CDR3 has 16 amino acids. The CDR3 reads CASSGGRGYMNTEAFF. Here the CDR3 DNA reads TGTGCCAGCAGTGGTGGCAGGGGGTACATGAACACTGAAGCTTTCTTT.

This chain uses TRBV27 with TRBJ1-5; D unclear. The CDR3 sequence is 13 residues long. V lost 6 bases and J 9 bases, leaving 15 bases between the germline ends. The germline V gene encodes CDR1 MNHEY and CDR2 SMNVEV (reference sequence). This CDR3 is CASSETRLRPQHF. CDR3 in DNA: TGTGCCAGCAGCGAGACACGGCTTCGGCCCCAGCATTTT.

This chain connects TRBV5-4 to TRBJ2-2; TRBD2 matches 9 bases. The ends lost 4 bases at V and 3 bases at J; junction bases unmatched: 4. This CDR3 has 15 residues. In germline, CDR1 is SGHNT, CDR2 YYREEE (reference sequence). CDR3 nucleotides: TGTGCCAGCAGCGCGCTAGCGGGATACACCGGGGAGCTGTTTTTT. Translation gives CASSALAGYTGELFF.

This chain connects TRBV5-1 to TRBJ2-4; maybe TRBD2 (6 bases). The CDR3 runs 13 residues. The V gene's germline CDR1 is SGHRS and CDR2 YFSETQ. V dropped 4 bases and J dropped 6 bases, with 11 bases sitting between them. The CDR3 nucleotides read TGCGCCAGCAGCGGGGGGACTGGAAACATTCAGTACTTC. Protein product: CASSGGTGNIQYF. Full variable domain (rest looked up from reference TRBV5-1 and TRBJ2-4): KAGVTQTPRYLIKTRGQQVTLSCSPISGHRSVSWYQQTPGQGLQFLFEYFSETQRNKGNFPGRFSGRQFSNSRSEMNVSTLELGDSALYLCASSGGTGNIQYFGAGTRLSVL.

The rearrangement uses TRBV6-2 or TRBV6-3 and TRBJ2-6; tentative D call: TRBD1 (6 bases). V was cut by 2 bases and J by 0 bases, with 11 bases left in between. The CDR3 spans 17 residues. The V gene's germline CDR1 is MNHEY and CDR2 SVGEGT. CDR3 region: CASSYGGSLSGANVLTF. The CDR3 DNA follows: TGTGCCAGCAGTTACGGGGGCAGCCTCTCTGGGGCCAACGTCCTGACTTTC.